One and the same sample provided the 31 T cell receptor beta chains below, sequenced in a study of cytomegalovirus exposure and HLA in healthy donors. The PCR was carried out with 60 Vbeta primers and 13 Jbeta primers. Some clones are missing from TCRdb's copy, which holds only in-frame ones; the method was immunoSEQ multiplex PCR. Among under 35,000 clones listed, around two thirds were seen once. Sequences were obtained from PBMCs. The receptors were gathered from a man in his fifties in good health and CMV-seropositive.

This clone was observed once. The rearrangement joins TRBV6-5 to TRBJ1-1; D is undetermined. Between the trimmed V and J ends, which lost 5 bases and 4 bases, there was a span of 11 bases. Germline CDR1 is MNHEY and CDR2 is SVGAGI. The length of the CDR3 is 13 residues. The CDR3 is CASSPLIATEAFF. CDR3 nucleotide sequence: TGTGCCAGCAGTCCACTTATCGCCACTGAAGCTTTCTTT.

The chain recombines TRBV10-2 with TRBJ2-5; D unclear. Germline lookup yields CDR1 WSHSY and CDR2 SAAADI. The length of the CDR3 is 13 residues. The ends were cut back, 7 bases at V and 2 bases at J, with 11 bases in the middle. In DNA, the CDR3 is TGCGCCAGCAAGAGTGGCGGTCAAGAGACCCAGTACTTC. Translated, it gives CASKSGGQETQYF.

The chain links TRBV7-6 to TRBJ2-1; TRBD2 might be the D (6 bases). Germline CDR1 is SGHVS and CDR2 is FNYEAQ. Trimming removed 5 bases at V and 4 bases at J, with 9 bases between. The CDR3 runs 13 residues. This CDR3 is CASSHGGYNEQFF. As DNA, the CDR3 is TGTGCCAGCAGCCACGGGGGTTACAATGAGCAGTTCTTC.

The chain has TRBV29-1 and TRBJ2-1; D may be TRBD2 (6 bases). Per germline, CDR1 SQVTM and CDR2 ANQGSEA. The V end lost 6 bases, the J end lost 8 bases, and 11 bases lay between the germline ends. CDR3 size: 11 residues. CDR3 in amino acids: CSVTSSDEQFF. CDR3 in DNA: TGCAGCGTAACTAGCAGCGATGAGCAGTTCTTC.

A single count supports this clone. The chain combines TRBV7-7 with TRBJ2-5, with TRBD1 identical over 10 bases. This CDR3 has 14 amino acids. The germline V gene encodes CDR1 SSHAT and CDR2 FNYEAQ (reference sequence). The V and J ends lost 3 bases and 6 bases, in that order; junction bases with no gene match: 4. The CDR3 sequence: CASSLGDRGQTQYF. CDR3 sequence (DNA): TGTGCCAGCAGCTTGGGGGACAGGGGACAGACCCAGTACTTC.

The genes are TRBV27 and TRBJ1-1; D remains ambiguous. This CDR3 comprises 13 residues. Germline lookup yields CDR1 MNHEY and CDR2 SMNVEV (reference sequence). V shed 5 bases and J shed 0 bases, with 7 bases lying between them. The CDR3 DNA reads TGTGCCAGCAGTGGCCAGATGAACACTGAAGCTTTCTTT. The encoded protein is CASSGQMNTEAFF.

This clone turned up a few times. V gene TRBV10-3 combines with J gene TRBJ1-1; TRBD1 is a possible D gene (5 bases). CDR1 ENHRY and CDR2 SYGVKD come from the germline V gene. CDR3 length: 13 amino acids. V dropped 3 bases and J dropped 4 bases, with 9 bases sitting between them. The CDR3 loop reads CAISDGAVTEAFF. The CDR3 DNA sequence: TGTGCCATCAGTGATGGGGCTGTCACTGAAGCTTTCTTT.

The chain joins TRBV13 to TRBJ1-1, with a weak D call TRBD1 (5 bases). This CDR3 has 14 amino acids. Germline V gene sequence: CDR1 PRHDT, CDR2 FYEKMQ (reference sequence). Trimming took off 3 bases at V and 0 bases at J, with 8 bases between the two ends. Here the CDR3 reads CASSLAGMNTEAFF. CDR3 coding DNA: TGTGCCAGCAGCTTGGCAGGGATGAACACTGAAGCTTTCTTT.

A remark on this clone: Additional DNA sequences in this sample encode the identical CDR3. The chain carries TRBV4-2 and TRBJ2-7; 10 nucleotides agree with TRBD2. Trimming removed 0 bases from V and 3 bases from J; junction bases left unmatched: 2. Per germline, CDR1 LGHNA and CDR2 YNFKEQ. The CDR3 has 15 residues. CDR3 DNA sequence: TGTGCCAGCAGCCAAGATCCTAGCGGGGGCTACGAGCAGTACTTC. This encodes CASSQDPSGGYEQYF.

The V call is TRBV6-6, the J call TRBJ2-7, with D perhaps matching TRBD1 (5 bases). The CDR3 has 15 amino acids. The germline V and J ends were trimmed by 2 bases and 0 bases, with 11 bases remaining between them. Per the germline V gene, CDR1 is MNHNY and CDR2 is SVGAGI (reference sequence). The CDR3 coding sequence is TGTGCCAGCAGTTACAAGGGGCCGTTCTCCTACGAGCAGTACTTC. Residues: CASSYKGPFSYEQYF.

This clone came up a few times. This chain joins TRBV4-1 and TRBJ2-5; the match to TRBD2 covers 8 bases. CDR1 and CDR2 (germline): MGHRA, YSYEKL. The V gene end was trimmed by 3 bases and the J gene end by 2 bases; junction bases not matched to a gene: 8. CDR3 size: 16 residues. Written as DNA, the CDR3 is TGCGCCAGCAGCCACGGGACTAGGGGGACACAAGAGACCCAGTACTTC. It codes for CASSHGTRGTQETQYF.

The chain combines TRBV30 with TRBJ2-2; 8 nucleotides line up with TRBD1. The ends lost 3 bases at V and 2 bases at J; junction bases unmatched: 8. Germline V gives CDR1 GTSNPN, CDR2 SVGIG (reference sequence). The CDR3 extends over 16 amino acids. CDR3 in DNA: TGTGCCTGGAGGCAGGACAGGGCCCTCAACACCGGGGAGCTGTTTTTT. Its protein is CAWRQDRALNTGELFF.

The rearrangement joins TRBV5-1 to TRBJ2-5; perhaps TRBD1 as D (5 bases). Per germline, CDR1 SGHRS and CDR2 YFSETQ. The CDR3 totals 14 residues. V was cut by 0 bases and J by 4 bases, with 10 bases left in between. The CDR3 DNA follows: TGCGCCAGCAGCTTGGGTGGACAAAGAGAGACCCAGTACTTC. It codes for CASSLGGQRETQYF.

The V and J genes are TRBV10-3 and TRBJ2-2, with no clear D. Germline loops: CDR1 ENHRY, CDR2 SYGVKD. Trimming left V 2 bases short and J 7 bases short, with 11 bases between. The CDR3 length is 14 residues. The CDR3 DNA reads TGTGCCATCAGTGAGGCGGTACCCGGCGGGGAGCTGTTTTTT. This sequence encodes CAISEAVPGGELFF.

The genes are TRBV10-1 and TRBJ2-2; 7 positions match TRBD1. The CDR3 contains 13 residues. The J segment lost 7 bases and the V segment lost 3 bases, leaving 2 bases of the junction unmatched. The germline CDR1 and CDR2 sequences are WNHNN and SYGVQD (reference sequence). CDR3: CASSEQGYGELFF. CDR3 coding DNA: TGCGCCAGCAGTGAACAGGGGTACGGGGAGCTGTTTTTT.

V usage is TRBV25-1 and J usage is TRBJ1-3; the match to TRBD1 covers 8 bases. The J segment lost 2 bases and the V segment lost 7 bases, leaving 4 bases of the junction unmatched. Germline V gives CDR1 MGHDK, CDR2 SYGVNS. This CDR3 region has 14 residues. The CDR3: CASTQGAPGNTIYF. The CDR3 bases are TGTGCCAGCACCCAGGGGGCGCCTGGAAACACCATATATTTT.

The gene calls are TRBV29-1 and TRBJ1-2; 10 bases are a match to TRBD1. The CDR3 has 14 residues. The junction had 11 bases not matched to a gene; V was cut back by 6 bases and J by 7 bases. Germline assignment: CDR1 SQVTM and CDR2 ANQGSEA. The CDR3 DNA reads as TGCAGCGTAAACCAAGGGACAGGGGTCTTTGGCTACACCTTC. Translating it yields CSVNQGTGVFGYTF. Full variable domain (missing parts from reference TRBV29-1 and TRBJ1-2): SAVISQKPSRDICQRGTSLTIQCQVDSQVTMMFWYRQQPGQSLTLIATANQGSEATYESGFVIDKFPISRPNLTFSTLTVSNMSPEDSSIYLCSVNQGTGVFGYTFGSGTRLTVV.

V is TRBV20-1 and J is TRBJ1-2; a weak D match, TRBD1 (5 bases). Germline V gene lookup returns CDR1 DFQATT and CDR2 SNEGSKA (reference sequence). Trimming cost V 6 bases and J 4 bases, with 9 bases left between them. The CDR3 length is 11 residues. This CDR3 reads CSAAQVYGYTF. CDR3 sequence (DNA): TGCAGTGCGGCACAGGTCTATGGCTACACCTTC.

The V and J genes are TRBV30 and TRBJ2-1; 8 positions match TRBD2. There are 16 residues in the CDR3. Looked up from germline, CDR1 is GTSNPN and CDR2 is SVGIG (reference sequence). V was pared by 3 bases and J by 4 bases, with 11 bases of the junction left unmatched. The CDR3, as DNA: TGTGCCTGGAGGAAAAGCGGGGGCCAGTATTACAATGAGCAGTTCTTC. Translated, it gives CAWRKSGGQYYNEQFF.

The CDR3 nucleotides read TGTGCCAGCAGCTCCAGGCTATACACTGAAGCTTTCTTT. This codes for CASSSRLYTEAFF. This chain connects TRBV9 to TRBJ1-1; D is undetermined. The CDR3 consists of 13 residues. Trimming cost V 4 bases and J 3 bases, with 10 bases left between them. Looked up from germline, CDR1 is SGDLS and CDR2 is YYNGEE.

This clone is a singleton in its sample. The V call is TRBV5-1, the J call TRBJ2-1; a possible D gene is TRBD1 (6 bases). The germline CDR1 and CDR2 sequences are SGHRS and YFSETQ. The CDR3 extends over 15 amino acids. Trimming took 0 bases from V and 7 from J, leaving 14 bases between them. Here the CDR3 reads CASSLDARGPNEQFF. In DNA, the CDR3 is TGCGCCAGCAGCTTGGATGCCAGGGGCCCAAATGAGCAGTTCTTC.

The chain has TRBV15 and TRBJ1-2; D remains unclear. Germline assignment: CDR1 LNHNV and CDR2 YYDKDF (reference sequence). This CDR3 spans 14 amino acids. The V end was cut by 1 base, the J end by 8 bases, with 14 bases between. CDR3: CATSRGTPTGGYTF. CDR3 in DNA: TGTGCCACCAGCAGAGGGACTCCCACGGGCGGCTACACCTTC.

The chain employs TRBV5-1 and TRBJ2-5; TRBD1 might be the D (8 bases). This CDR3 comprises 15 residues. CDR1 and CDR2 (germline): SGHRS, YFSETQ. V lost 4 bases to trimming and J lost 2 bases, with 15 bases between them. CDR3: CASSLSGTGQETQYF. The CDR3 DNA is TGCGCCAGCAGCCTGAGCGGGACAGGACAAGAGACCCAGTACTTC.

This clone was seen a few times. In the same sample, other DNA sequences code for this CDR3. This CDR3 is CSVARGQETQYF. CDR3 sequence (DNA): TGCAGCGTTGCCAGGGGCCAAGAGACCCAGTACTTC. The rearrangement joins TRBV29-1 to TRBJ2-5, with a tentative D call TRBD1 (6 bases). The CDR3 length is 12 residues. V was trimmed by 4 bases and J by 1 base, leaving 7 bases between them. Germline V gene sequence: CDR1 SQVTM, CDR2 ANQGSEA.

The gene calls are TRBV10-3 and TRBJ2-5; 12 bases line up with TRBD1. Germline V gene lookup returns CDR1 ENHRY and CDR2 SYGVKD. The CDR3 loop spans 14 amino acids. Trimming at V came to 6 bases and at J to 5 bases, leaving 4 bases not matched to a gene. CDR3: CAIRGQGAGETQYF. Written as DNA, the CDR3 is TGTGCCATCAGGGGACAGGGGGCGGGCGAGACCCAGTACTTC.

The V gene is TRBV29-1, the J gene TRBJ2-3; no clear D gene. V lost 4 bases and J 2 bases, leaving 7 bases between the germline ends. Germline CDR1 SQVTM, CDR2 ANQGSEA. The CDR3 runs to 12 residues. This chain's CDR3 is CSVAGYTDTQYF. CDR3 DNA sequence: TGCAGCGTTGCCGGGTACACAGATACGCAGTATTTT.

This chain connects TRBV2 to TRBJ2-3; 8 bases map to TRBD2. Germline loops: CDR1 SNHLY, CDR2 FYNNEI. V was clipped by 7 bases and J by 4 bases; unmatched bases: 7. This CDR3 comprises 14 residues. The CDR3 sequence: CASITGLASDTQYF. CDR3 DNA sequence: TGTGCCAGCATTACCGGACTAGCTTCAGATACGCAGTATTTT.

The V and J genes are TRBV4-2 and TRBJ1-6; unclear D gene. Per the germline V gene, CDR1 is LGHNA and CDR2 is YNFKEQ. The CDR3 extends over 15 amino acids. Trimming cost V 0 bases and J 9 bases, with 12 bases left between them. The CDR3 sequence is CASSQEGMLGSPLHF. The CDR3 DNA reads TGTGCCAGCAGCCAAGAGGGCATGTTGGGTTCACCCCTCCACTTT.

The V and J genes are TRBV7-9 and TRBJ1-6, with D maybe TRBD1 (6 bases). The germline V and J ends were trimmed by 1 base and 11 bases, with 12 bases remaining between them. Germline assignment: CDR1 SEHNR and CDR2 FQNEAQ (reference sequence). This CDR3 region has 14 residues. CDR3 protein: CASSLGLGGAPLHF. Here the CDR3 DNA reads TGTGCCAGCAGCTTAGGACTAGGGGGGGCACCCCTCCACTTT.

V is TRBV12-5 and J is TRBJ2-3; 16 bases are shared with TRBD2. CDR3 size: 17 residues. Germline CDR1 LGHNT, CDR2 FRNRAP. V gave up 4 bases and J gave up 6 bases; unmatched junction bases: 7. Here the CDR3 reads CASGWGTSGRAGDTQYF. The DNA for the CDR3 is TGTGCTAGTGGTTGGGGGACTAGCGGGAGGGCAGGGGATACGCAGTATTTT.

Only a few counts were recorded for this clone. The rearrangement joins TRBV19 to TRBJ1-5, with D unresolved. The germline gives CDR1 LNHDA, CDR2 SQIVND (reference sequence). The V end was cut by 0 bases, the J end by 5 bases, with 5 bases between. The CDR3 spans 13 residues. CDR3 sequence (DNA): TGTGCCAGTAGTATAGATCCCGATCAGCCCCAGCATTTT. Translating gives CASSIDPDQPQHF.